These 19 T cell receptor beta chains originate from one sample sequenced in a study of cytomegalovirus exposure and HLA in healthy donors. Vbeta (60) and Jbeta (13) primers were used in the PCR. The table came from immunoSEQ multiplex PCR; TCRdb's copy has only in-frame clones and leaves some out. The sample yields around 90,000 clones, about 89% seen once. The material sequenced was PBMCs. These receptors all come from a man aged 25-40 years in good health and CMV-seropositive.

CDR3 in amino acids: CASSYLATGAKNIQYF. CDR3 nucleotide sequence: TGTGCCAGCAGTTACCTCGCAACAGGGGCCAAAAACATTCAGTACTTC. The chain carries TRBV6-5 and TRBJ2-4, with D possibly TRBD1 on 6 matching bases. CDR1 and CDR2 (germline): MNHEY, SVGAGI. The CDR3 runs to 16 residues. V was shortened by 2 bases and J by 1 base, with 12 bases between the two germline ends.

V usage is TRBV28 and J usage is TRBJ2-7; 7 bases are shared with TRBD1. Germline V gene sequence: CDR1 MDHEN, CDR2 SYDVKM. The CDR3 spans 13 residues. The V segment lost 5 bases and the J segment 5 bases; nucleotides outside the gene matches: 6. The CDR3 region is CASSTGQNDEQYF. DNA of the CDR3: TGTGCCAGCAGTACGGGACAGAACGACGAGCAGTACTTC.

This chain joins TRBV28 and TRBJ2-5, with 7 bases aligning to TRBD2. The length of the CDR3 is 13 residues. V trimming: 7 bases; J trimming: 5 bases; junction bases outside the gene matches: 7. The V gene's germline CDR1 is MDHEN and CDR2 SYDVKM. The CDR3 region is CASKEGRVETQYF. CDR3 in DNA: TGTGCCAGCAAGGAGGGGAGGGTCGAGACCCAGTACTTC.

This clone appeared a single time. The chain links TRBV19 to TRBJ1-2, with TRBD1 identical over 7 bases. The V segment lost 3 bases and the J segment 0 bases; nucleotides outside the gene matches: 1. The CDR3 length is 14 residues. CDR1 and CDR2 from the germline V gene are LNHDA and SQIVND (reference sequence). The CDR3 region has the DNA TGTGCCAGTAGTATGGGGACAGCTAACTATGGCTACACCTTC. It translates to CASSMGTANYGYTF.

The CDR3, as DNA: TGTGCCAGCCGACCGGGGATTGGCACTGAAGCTTTCTTT. Protein sequence: CASRPGIGTEAFF. V is TRBV19 and J is TRBJ1-1; D is ambiguous. Trimming removed 9 bases from V and 4 bases from J, with 15 bases in between. The V gene's germline CDR1 is LNHDA and CDR2 SQIVND (reference sequence). This CDR3 contains 13 residues.

The gene calls are TRBV28 and TRBJ2-7; D might be TRBD1 (6 bases). Between the trimmed V and J ends, which lost 5 bases and 4 bases, there was a span of 9 bases. This CDR3 spans 12 amino acids. From germline, CDR1 is MDHEN and CDR2 SYDVKM. CDR3 coding DNA: TGTGCCAGCAGTGCGCAGGGGTACGAGCAGTACTTC. This encodes CASSAQGYEQYF.

The genes are TRBV29-1 and TRBJ2-7; possibly TRBD1 for D (5 bases). Per the germline V gene, CDR1 is SQVTM and CDR2 is ANQGSEA. The V end was cut by 4 bases, the J end by 2 bases, with 9 bases between. The CDR3 has 12 residues. The CDR3, as DNA: TGCAGCGTTGCTCAGGGTACCTACGAGCAGTACTTC. Protein sequence: CSVAQGTYEQYF.

The chain couples TRBV6-1 to TRBJ1-1; TRBD1 matches at 7 bases. This CDR3 has 17 residues. CDR1 MNHNS and CDR2 SASEGT come from the germline V gene. J lost 0 bases, V lost 0 bases, and 7 bases had no gene match. CDR3 protein: CASSEAWDSYLNTEAFF. Written as DNA, the CDR3 is TGTGCCAGCAGTGAAGCGTGGGACAGCTATCTGAACACTGAAGCTTTCTTT.

This chain links TRBV28 with TRBJ2-7; D possibly corresponds to TRBD1 (5 bases). V gave up 3 bases and J gave up 2 bases, with 11 bases separating them. CDR3 length: 14 amino acids. Germline lookup yields CDR1 MDHEN and CDR2 SYDVKM. The CDR3 sequence: CASSFQGTTYEQYF. DNA of the CDR3: TGTGCCAGCAGTTTTCAGGGAACAACCTACGAGCAGTACTTC.

V usage is TRBV18 and J usage is TRBJ2-5; the D gene is possibly TRBD1 (5 bases). This CDR3 is built from 15 residues. Trimming stripped 5 bases from V and 2 bases from J, with 15 bases between. CDR1 and CDR2 from the germline V gene are KGHSH and LQKENI. The CDR3 spells CASSTSWGPQETQYF. The CDR3 bases are TGTGCCAGCTCAACTTCCTGGGGCCCTCAAGAGACCCAGTACTTC.

The chain couples TRBV6-5 to TRBJ2-7; 8 nucleotides align to TRBD1. In germline, CDR1 is MNHEY, CDR2 SVGAGI. V dropped 6 bases and J dropped 2; count of bases not matched to a gene: 6. This CDR3 is 14 amino acids long. The DNA of the CDR3 is TGTGCCAGCAGGGTGGACAGGGCGACCTACGAGCAGTACTTC. This sequence encodes CASRVDRATYEQYF.

This chain joins TRBV12-2 and TRBJ1-5. TRBV12-2 is deemed a pseudogene. The CDR3 contains 20 residues. The chain's CDR3 is CASRLGNLTMAGAGGQPQHF. As DNA, the CDR3 is TGTGCAAGTCGCTTAGGGAATCTGACAATGGCAGGGGCGGGGGGTCAGCCCCAGCATTTT.

V is TRBV27 and J is TRBJ2-5; a possible D gene is TRBD2 (5 bases). Trimming removed 4 bases at V and 3 bases at J, with 21 bases between. The CDR3 is 17 residues long. CDR1 MNHEY and CDR2 SMNVEV come from the germline V gene (reference sequence). CDR3 sequence: CASSSSYEASTEETQYF. The CDR3 DNA reads TGTGCCAGCAGTTCTTCTTATGAAGCTAGCACAGAAGAGACCCAGTACTTC.

The chain carries TRBV5-1 and TRBJ1-1, with a weak D call TRBD1 (5 bases). V gave up 4 bases and J gave up 0 bases, with 19 bases separating them. Per the germline V gene, CDR1 is SGHRS and CDR2 is YFSETQ. The CDR3 is made up of 17 amino acids. CDR3 sequence (DNA): TGCGCCAGCAGCCTTATACGTCAACAGGCCCTGAACACTGAAGCTTTCTTT. As protein: CASSLIRQQALNTEAFF.

V usage is TRBV30 and J usage is TRBJ2-3; D is perhaps TRBD1 (6 bases). This CDR3 contains 14 residues. CDR1 is GTSNPN and CDR2 is SVGIG in the germline V gene (reference sequence). The V gene lost 4 bases and the J gene lost 0 bases, with 11 bases spanning the gap. DNA of the CDR3: TGTGCCTGGACCCCAGGGGTTAGCACAGATACGCAGTATTTT. Protein: CAWTPGVSTDTQYF.

With regard to this clone: At one end, the junction sequence differs from germline, possibly due to a read error. This chain joins TRBV5-5 and TRBJ2-7; no definite D call. This CDR3 region has 13 residues. CDR1 is SGHKS and CDR2 is YYEKEE in the germline V gene (reference sequence). The CDR3 sequence: CANSPLQLLEQYF. The CDR3 DNA is TGTGCCAACAGCCCGCTCCAACTATTGGAGCAGTACTTC.

This rearrangement joins TRBV7-9 to TRBJ2-7; a possible D gene is TRBD1 (5 bases). The V gene lost 6 bases and the J gene lost 3 bases, with 21 bases spanning the gap. The CDR3 has 16 residues. Germline-derived CDR1 and CDR2 are SEHNR and FQNEAQ (reference sequence). The CDR3 sequence is CASSYQGIRRNYEQYF. The CDR3 DNA reads as TGTGCCAGCAGTTATCAGGGAATCCGTCGGAACTACGAGCAGTACTTC.

This clone came up once. The chain recombines TRBV9 with TRBJ2-1; D possibly corresponds to TRBD2 (6 bases). The CDR3 extends over 14 amino acids. V shed 4 bases and J shed 3 bases, with 11 bases lying between them. Per germline, CDR1 SGDLS and CDR2 YYNGEE. The CDR3 sequence: CASSRLDLYNEQFF. In DNA form, the CDR3 reads TGTGCCAGCAGCAGACTAGATCTCTACAATGAGCAGTTCTTC.

DNA of the CDR3: TGCGCCAGCAGTGAAGGCAGGACGAGGGTCTACGAGCAGTACTTC. Amino acids: CASSEGRTRVYEQYF. The genes are TRBV10-2 and TRBJ2-5, with a possible D match to TRBD2 (5 bases). The J call may not be correct, given that the DNA end is closer to TRBJ2-7. Germline-derived CDR1 and CDR2 are WSHSY and SAAADI. The length of the CDR3 is 15 residues.